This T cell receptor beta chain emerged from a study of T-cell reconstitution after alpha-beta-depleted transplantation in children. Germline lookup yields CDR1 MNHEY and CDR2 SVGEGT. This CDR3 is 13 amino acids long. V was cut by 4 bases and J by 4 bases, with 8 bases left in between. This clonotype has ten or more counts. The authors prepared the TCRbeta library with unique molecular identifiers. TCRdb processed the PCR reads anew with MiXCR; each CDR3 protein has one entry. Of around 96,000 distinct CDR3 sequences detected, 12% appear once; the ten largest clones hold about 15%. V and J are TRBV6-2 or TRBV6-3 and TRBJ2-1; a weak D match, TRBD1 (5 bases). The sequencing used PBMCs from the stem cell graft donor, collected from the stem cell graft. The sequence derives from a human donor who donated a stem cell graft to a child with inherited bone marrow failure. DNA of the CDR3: TGTGCCAGCAGTTCCGACAGTTACAATGAGCAGTTCTTC. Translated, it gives CASSSDSYNEQFF.